One and the same sample provided the 2 T cell receptor beta chains below, sequenced in a study of blood T cells in healthy people across ages. Then a second PCR, running about 6 to 11 cycles, was carried out with a sample-barcoded 5' primer and a J-beta primer mix. MiXCR, applied by TCRdb to the 5' RACE reads, yields one record per CDR3 protein. The top ten hold just over 8.5% of the sample, which has roughly 500,000 distinct CDR3 sequences, under 30% seen once. This sample was also put to use in a study of T cells of mothers and their children.

The sample consisted of blood. The receptors originated from a boy younger than 18 in good health.

V gene TRBV7-2 combines with J gene TRBJ2-5; the match to TRBD2 covers 10 bases. In germline, CDR1 is SGHTA, CDR2 FQGNSA. V lost 5 bases to trimming and J lost 5 bases; unmatched junction nucleotides: 8. This CDR3 is 15 amino acids long. CDR3 in DNA: TGTGCCAGCAGCGGCGGACTAGCGGTCCGGGAGACCCAGTACTTC. Translation gives CASSGGLAVRETQYF.

This chain joins TRBV11-2 and TRBJ2-3, with 15 bases fitting TRBD2. Germline-derived CDR1 and CDR2 are SGHAT and FQNNGV. The CDR3 is 17 residues long. With V trimmed by 5 bases and J by 5 bases, 8 bases remained unmatched. In nucleotides, the CDR3 is TGTGCCAGCAGCCGGACTAGCGGGGGGGTGTCACAAGATACGCAGTATTTT. Translated: CASSRTSGGVSQDTQYF. Full variable domain (missing parts from reference TRBV11-2 and TRBJ2-3): EAGVAQSPRYKIIEKRQSVAFWCNPISGHATLYWYQQILGQGPKLLIQFQNNGVVDDSQLPKDRFSAERLKGVDSTLKIQPAKLEDSAVYLCASSRTSGGVSQDTQYFGPGTRLTVL.